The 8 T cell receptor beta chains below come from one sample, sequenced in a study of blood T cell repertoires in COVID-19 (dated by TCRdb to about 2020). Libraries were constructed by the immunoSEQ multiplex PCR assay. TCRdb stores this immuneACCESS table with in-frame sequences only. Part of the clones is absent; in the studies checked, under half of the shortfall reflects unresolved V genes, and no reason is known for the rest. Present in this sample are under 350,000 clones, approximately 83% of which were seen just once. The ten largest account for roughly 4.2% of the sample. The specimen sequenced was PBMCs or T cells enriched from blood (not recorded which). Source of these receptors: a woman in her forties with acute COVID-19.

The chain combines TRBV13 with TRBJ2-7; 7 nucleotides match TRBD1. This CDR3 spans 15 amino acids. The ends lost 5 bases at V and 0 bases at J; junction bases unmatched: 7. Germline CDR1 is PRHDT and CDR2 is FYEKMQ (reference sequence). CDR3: CASSHSTGSSYEQYF. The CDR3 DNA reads TGTGCCAGCAGCCATTCGACAGGGAGCTCCTACGAGCAGTACTTC. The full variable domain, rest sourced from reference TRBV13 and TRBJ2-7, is AAGVIQSPRHLIKEKRETATLKCYPIPRHDTVYWYQQGPGQDPQFLISFYEKMQSDKGSIPDRFSAQQFSDYHSELNMSSLELGDSALYFCASSHSTGSSYEQYFGPGTRLTVT.

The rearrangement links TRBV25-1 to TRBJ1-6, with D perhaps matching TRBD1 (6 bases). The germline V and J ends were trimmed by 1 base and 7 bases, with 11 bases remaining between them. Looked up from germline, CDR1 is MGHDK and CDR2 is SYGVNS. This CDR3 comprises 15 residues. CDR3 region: CASSESGTPNSPLHF. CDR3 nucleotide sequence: TGTGCCAGCAGTGAATCCGGGACACCAAATTCACCCCTCCACTTT.

In nucleotides, the CDR3 is TGTGCCAGCAGCGACAAGTCCCAGGGCACAGATACGCAGTATTTT. The encoded protein is CASSDKSQGTDTQYF. The V call is TRBV6-5, the J call TRBJ2-3; D is ambiguous. The CDR3 has 15 amino acids. CDR1 is MNHEY and CDR2 is SVGAGI in the germline V gene. Trimming removed 6 bases from V and 1 base from J, with 14 bases in between.

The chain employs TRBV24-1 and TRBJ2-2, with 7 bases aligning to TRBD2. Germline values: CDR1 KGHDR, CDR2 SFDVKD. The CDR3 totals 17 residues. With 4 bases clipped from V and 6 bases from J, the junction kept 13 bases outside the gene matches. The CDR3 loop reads CATSDRNYPRGAGELFF. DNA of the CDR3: TGTGCCACCAGTGACCGGAACTATCCTCGGGGGGCCGGGGAGCTGTTTTTT.

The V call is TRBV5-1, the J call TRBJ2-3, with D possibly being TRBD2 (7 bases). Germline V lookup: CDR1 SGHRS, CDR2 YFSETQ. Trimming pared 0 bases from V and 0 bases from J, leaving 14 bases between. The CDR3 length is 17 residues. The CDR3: CASSLEPGGPSTDTQYF. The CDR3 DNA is TGCGCCAGCAGCTTGGAACCGGGGGGCCCTAGCACAGATACGCAGTATTTT. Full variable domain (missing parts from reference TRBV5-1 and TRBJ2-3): KAGVTQTPRYLIKTRGQQVTLSCSPISGHRSVSWYQQTPGQGLQFLFEYFSETQRNKGNFPGRFSGRQFSNSRSEMNVSTLELGDSALYLCASSLEPGGPSTDTQYFGPGTRLTVL.

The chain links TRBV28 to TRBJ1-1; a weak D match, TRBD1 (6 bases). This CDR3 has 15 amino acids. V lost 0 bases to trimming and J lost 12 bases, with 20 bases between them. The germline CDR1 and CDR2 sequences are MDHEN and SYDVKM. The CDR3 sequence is CASSLWDSQGGRPFF. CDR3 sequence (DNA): TGTGCCAGCAGTTTATGGGACAGCCAGGGTGGGAGACCTTTCTTT. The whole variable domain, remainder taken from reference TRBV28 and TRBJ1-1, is DVKVTQSSRYLVKRTGEKVFLECVQDMDHENMFWYRQDPGLGLRLIYFSYDVKMKEKGDIPEGYSVSREKKERFSLILESASTNQTSMYLCASSLWDSQGGRPFFGQGTRLTVV.

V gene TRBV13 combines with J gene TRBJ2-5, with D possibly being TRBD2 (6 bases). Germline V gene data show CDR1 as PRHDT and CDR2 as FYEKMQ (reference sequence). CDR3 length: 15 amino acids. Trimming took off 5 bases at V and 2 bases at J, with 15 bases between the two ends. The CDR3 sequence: CASSTQLGGQETQYF. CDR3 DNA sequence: TGTGCCAGCAGCACCCAGCTCGGGGGTCAAGAGACCCAGTACTTC.

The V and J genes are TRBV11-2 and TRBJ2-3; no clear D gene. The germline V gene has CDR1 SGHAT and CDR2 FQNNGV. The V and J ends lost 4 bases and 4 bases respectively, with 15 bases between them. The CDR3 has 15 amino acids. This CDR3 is CASSSLPFEADTQYF. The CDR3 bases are TGTGCCAGCAGCTCCCTCCCTTTTGAGGCAGATACGCAGTATTTT.